The 32 T cell receptor beta chains below come from one sample, sequenced in a study of blood T cells in healthy people across ages. A second PCR of 7 to 11 cycles used a sample-barcoded 5' primer and a J-beta primer mix. TCRdb called the 5' RACE reads again in MiXCR, with one record for every CDR3 protein. The table lists 600,000 to 1,000,000 distinct CDR3 sequences, 20% to 30% of them singletons, with 3.7% in the top ten. The same specimen was also included in a second study, on T cells of mothers and their children.

Material: blood. Receptors originate from a boy aged 10-17 years in good health.

The chain carries TRBV28 and TRBJ1-1; unclear D gene. CDR1 and CDR2 (germline): MDHEN, SYDVKM. The CDR3 is 13 residues long. V was cut by 3 bases and J by 4 bases, with 9 bases left in between. CDR3 in amino acids: CASSFARVTEAFF. The CDR3 nucleotides read TGTGCCAGCAGTTTCGCGCGAGTCACTGAAGCTTTCTTT.

This clonotype was seen only a few times. The chain joins TRBV20-1 to TRBJ2-6; a weak D match, TRBD1 (5 bases). Germline V gene sequence: CDR1 DFQATT, CDR2 SNEGSKA (reference sequence). Trimming shortened V by 6 bases and J by 4 bases, and 16 bases separated the two germline ends. This CDR3 comprises 15 residues. DNA for the CDR3: TGCAGTGCGAAACAGCAGGGTGGCGGGGCCAACGTCCTGACTTTC. Translation gives CSAKQQGGGANVLTF.

V is TRBV18 and J is TRBJ1-1; no reliable D call. Trimming stripped 6 bases from V and 3 bases from J, with 11 bases between. From germline, CDR1 is KGHSH and CDR2 LQKENI. The CDR3 contains 13 residues. The CDR3 here is CASSIGMYTEAFF. As DNA, the CDR3 is TGTGCCAGCTCCATAGGGATGTACACTGAAGCTTTCTTT.

CDR3 sequence: CASSQEGGRGSTDTQYF. CDR3 sequence (DNA): TGCGCCAGCAGCCAAGAAGGTGGGCGGGGTAGCACAGATACGCAGTATTTT. J is TRBJ2-3 and V is TRBV4-3, with D possibly being TRBD2 (6 bases). CDR3 length: 17 amino acids. V was cut by 0 bases and J by 0 bases, with 13 bases left in between. Germline V lookup: CDR1 LGHNA, CDR2 YSLEER.

CDR3 amino acids: CASSQYSGRATDTQYF. CDR3 nucleotides: TGTGCCAGCAGCCAATACAGCGGGAGGGCCACCGATACGCAGTATTTT. The chain joins TRBV3-1 to TRBJ2-3; 10 nucleotides match TRBD2. The germline gives CDR1 LGHDT, CDR2 YNNKEL (reference sequence). The CDR3 is 16 residues long. V lost 2 bases to trimming and J lost 6 bases; unmatched junction nucleotides: 8.

This clonotype was detected only a few times. The chain couples TRBV5-1 to TRBJ2-2; 8 positions match TRBD1. There are 16 residues in the CDR3. Germline loops: CDR1 SGHRS, CDR2 YFSETQ. After removal of 3 bases from V and 7 bases from J, the junction contained 11 bases not matched to a gene. DNA for the CDR3: TGCGCCAGCAGCTGGGACGGACAGGGAAGAAACGGGGAGCTGTTTTTT. Its translation: CASSWDGQGRNGELFF.

This clonotype has just a few counts. This rearrangement joins TRBV20-1 to TRBJ1-2; 8 nucleotides align to TRBD1. CDR3 length: 14 residues. Per germline, CDR1 DFQATT and CDR2 SNEGSKA (reference sequence). V shed 2 bases, J shed 6 bases, and the junction held 8 bases outside the gene matches. In DNA form, the CDR3 reads TGCAGTGCTAGACCTCCGGGACAGGCGGATGGCTACACCTTC. Translating gives CSARPPGQADGYTF.

This clonotype has only a few counts. The CDR3 nucleotides read TGTGCCACCAGTGGTCCCGGCAGGGCAGGCGGCTACACCTTC. Translating it yields CATSGPGRAGGYTF. The chain joins TRBV24-1 to TRBJ1-2; possibly TRBD1 for D (5 bases). V lost 5 bases and J lost 8, with 17 bases in between. CDR1 is KGHDR, CDR2 SFDVKD, per germline. The CDR3 length is 14 residues.

In nucleotides, the CDR3 is TGCAGTGCTAGAGGGGGACAGGTCTATGGCTACACCTTC. Translating it yields CSARGGQVYGYTF. V is TRBV20-1 and J is TRBJ1-2; 8 bases map to TRBD1. Germline CDR1 reads DFQATT; CDR2 reads SNEGSKA (reference sequence). There are 13 residues in the CDR3. V was clipped by 1 base and J by 4 bases; unmatched bases: 2.

V and J are TRBV5-1 and TRBJ2-5; no definite D call. V lost 2 bases to trimming and J lost 4 bases, with 9 bases between them. Per germline, CDR1 SGHRS and CDR2 YFSETQ. CDR3 size: 13 residues. The CDR3 loop is CASSFRTAETQYF. As DNA, the CDR3 is TGCGCCAGCAGCTTTCGGACGGCAGAGACCCAGTACTTC.

This chain connects TRBV5-1 to TRBJ1-1; the match to TRBD1 covers 7 bases. Per the germline V gene, CDR1 is SGHRS and CDR2 is YFSETQ. The J segment lost 5 bases and the V segment lost 8 bases, leaving 3 bases of the junction unmatched. The CDR3 totals 11 residues. DNA for the CDR3: TGCGCCAGTACGACAGGGACTGAAGCTTTCTTT. Amino acid sequence: CASTTGTEAFF.

The gene calls are TRBV5-1 and TRBJ1-3; no firm D call. CDR1 is SGHRS, CDR2 YFSETQ, per germline. This CDR3 contains 17 residues. V gave up 3 bases and J gave up 2 bases, with 18 bases separating them. This chain's CDR3 is CASSYAQEGVAGNTIYF. CDR3 coding DNA: TGCGCCAGCAGCTACGCGCAGGAGGGAGTTGCTGGAAACACCATATATTTT. Full variable domain (remainder filled in from reference TRBV5-1 and TRBJ1-3): KAGVTQTPRYLIKTRGQQVTLSCSPISGHRSVSWYQQTPGQGLQFLFEYFSETQRNKGNFPGRFSGRQFSNSRSEMNVSTLELGDSALYLCASSYAQEGVAGNTIYFGEGSWLTVV.

A few counts support this clonotype. The CDR3 here is CASNPSGTGAHEQYF. DNA of the CDR3: TGTGCCAGCAATCCTTCCGGGACAGGGGCACACGAGCAGTACTTC. V usage is TRBV7-8 and J usage is TRBJ2-7; 10 bases line up with TRBD1. This CDR3 is built from 15 residues. V dropped 7 bases and J dropped 5; count of bases not matched to a gene: 11. CDR1 SGHVS and CDR2 FQNEAQ come from the germline V gene.

J is TRBJ2-7 and V is TRBV9; the D call may be TRBD1 or TRBD2 (6 bases each). The CDR3 runs 16 residues. Germline CDR1 is SGDLS and CDR2 is YYNGEE. Trimming left V 3 bases short and J 6 bases short, with 22 bases between. In DNA form, the CDR3 reads TGTGCCAGCAGCGCGCGTTGGAGGGGGACACAATCCGAGCAGTACTTC. Its protein product is CASSARWRGTQSEQYF.

This sequence joins TRBV6-4 and TRBJ2-2; D perhaps matches TRBD2 (6 bases). The CDR3 totals 14 residues. The germline CDR1 and CDR2 sequences are MRHNA and SNTAGT. V gave up 5 bases and J gave up 5 bases, with 12 bases separating them. CDR3 amino acids: CASSRDSGTGELFF. CDR3 nucleotide sequence: TGTGCCAGCAGTCGGGACTCGGGAACCGGGGAGCTGTTTTTT.

The chain employs TRBV18 and TRBJ1-1, with D hard to call. Germline V gene data show CDR1 as KGHSH and CDR2 as LQKENI. V lost 3 bases, J lost 4 bases, and 12 bases lay in between. This CDR3 comprises 14 residues. The chain's CDR3 is CASSPPSVATEAFF. The DNA of the CDR3 is TGTGCCAGCTCACCGCCTTCCGTCGCCACTGAAGCTTTCTTT. Using reference TRBV18 and TRBJ1-1 for the parts outside the CDR3, the full variable domain is NAGVMQNPRHLVRRRGQEARLRCSPMKGHSHVYWYRQLPEEGLKFMVYLQKENIIDESGMPKERFSAEFPKEGPSILRIQQVVRGDSAAYFCASSPPSVATEAFFGQGTRLTVV.

This clonotype was recorded a few times. The chain links TRBV28 to TRBJ2-5; D is undetermined. The germline V gene has CDR1 MDHEN and CDR2 SYDVKM. With 1 base removed from V and 5 bases from J, the gap between germline ends came to 11 bases. This CDR3 has 14 amino acids. CDR3 region: CASSLLSISETQYF. The DNA of the CDR3 is TGTGCCAGCAGTTTATTGTCTATCTCGGAGACCCAGTACTTC.

This clonotype was seen a few times. V gene TRBV15 combines with J gene TRBJ2-7; TRBD2 is a possible D gene (6 bases). CDR1 and CDR2 from the germline V gene are LNHNV and YYDKDF (reference sequence). The ends were cut back, 0 bases at V and 0 bases at J, with 12 bases in the middle. This CDR3 spans 16 amino acids. The CDR3 protein is CATSRDTSSASYEQYF. In nucleotides, the CDR3 is TGTGCCACCAGCAGAGACACGTCTAGCGCCTCCTACGAGCAGTACTTC.

The rearrangement joins TRBV12-3 or TRBV12-4 to TRBJ1-5; D gene ambiguous. This CDR3 is 14 amino acids long. Trimming left V 3 bases short and J 5 bases short, with 11 bases between. CDR3 in amino acids: CASSLKQNYQPQHF. CDR3 in DNA: TGTGCCAGCAGTTTGAAACAGAATTATCAGCCCCAGCATTTT.

The CDR3 protein is CAISETSNEQYF. The CDR3 bases are TGTGCCATCTCAGAGACTAGCAACGAGCAGTACTTC. The V and J genes are TRBV10-3 and TRBJ2-7, with 7 bases aligning to TRBD2. The CDR3 runs to 12 residues. V dropped 8 bases and J dropped 5; count of bases not matched to a gene: 6. Per germline, CDR1 ENHRY and CDR2 SYGVKD.

The chain is built from TRBV9 and TRBJ2-7, with D unclear. V shed 2 bases and J shed 1 base, with 7 bases lying between them. The germline CDR1 and CDR2 sequences are SGDLS and YYNGEE. The CDR3 contains 13 residues. The CDR3 protein is CASSVDPSYEQYF. The CDR3 DNA reads as TGTGCCAGCAGCGTGGACCCTTCCTACGAGCAGTACTTC.

The V gene is TRBV6-6, the J gene TRBJ2-3; D call uncertain. The germline V gene encodes CDR1 MNHNY and CDR2 SVGAGI (reference sequence). CDR3 length: 12 amino acids. V was clipped by 5 bases and J by 10 bases, with 13 bases between them. CDR3 residues: CASSSPRLAQYF. CDR3 DNA sequence: TGTGCCAGCAGTAGCCCCCGGCTCGCGCAGTATTTT.

This clonotype has ten or more counts. The V gene is TRBV7-9, the J gene TRBJ1-4, with D maybe TRBD1 (5 bases). This CDR3 is built from 15 residues. Deletions cut 5 bases from V and 0 bases from J, with 10 bases between. The germline CDR1 and CDR2 sequences are SEHNR and FQNEAQ (reference sequence). CDR3 sequence: CASSRQTATNEKLFF. The CDR3 DNA sequence: TGTGCCAGCAGCCGTCAGACAGCAACTAATGAAAAACTGTTTTTT.

This clonotype appeared a few times. The chain recombines TRBV28 with TRBJ2-5; 10 bases are a match to TRBD1. The J call may not be correct, given that the DNA end is closer to TRBJ2-7. Germline CDR1 and CDR2: MDHEN and SYDVKM. The CDR3 is 15 residues long. CDR3 bases: TGTGCCAGCAGTTTATCCGACAGGGGGCACTACGAGCAGTACTTC. Translated: CASSLSDRGHYEQYF.

In the case of this clonotype: This may arise from a read error, as a much more abundant clone is one base away. The chain has TRBV7-3 and TRBJ2-5, with D maybe TRBD1 (5 bases). The assigned J gene may be wrong: the sequence end matches TRBJ2-7 better. This CDR3 is 13 amino acids long. In germline, CDR1 is SGHTA, CDR2 FQGTGA. CDR3 DNA sequence: TGTGGCAGCAGCTTAAGTCAGGGCTACGAGCAGTACTTC. Encoded protein: CGSSLSQGYEQYF.

The table lists this clonotype with a few counts. The chain combines TRBV29-1 with TRBJ1-4; the D is unclear. CDR3 length: 19 amino acids. The germline CDR1 and CDR2 sequences are SQVTM and ANQGSEA. Deletions cut 6 bases from V and 7 bases from J, with 33 bases between. The DNA of the CDR3 is TGCAGCGTGATCCGAGGCGGATCCGGGAAGGGCATTCGCGGTGAAAAACTGTTTTTT. It codes for CSVIRGGSGKGIRGEKLFF.

This clonotype has more than one count but fewer than ten. The chain's CDR3 is CATSRGISGNTIYF. In DNA, the CDR3 is TGTGCCACCAGCAGAGGGATCTCTGGAAACACCATATATTTT. V is TRBV15 and J is TRBJ1-3; D ambiguous. This CDR3 region has 14 residues. V lost 1 base and J 0 bases, leaving 4 bases between the germline ends. The germline CDR1 and CDR2 sequences are LNHNV and YYDKDF (reference sequence).

This clonotype was observed a few times. The V gene is TRBV29-1, the J gene TRBJ1-4; D not certain. The V end lost 0 bases, the J end lost 6 bases, and 11 bases lay between the germline ends. The length of the CDR3 is 14 residues. Germline assignment: CDR1 SQVTM and CDR2 ANQGSEA. DNA of the CDR3: TGCAGCGTTGAAGATCGCAGGAGCGATGAAAAACTGTTTTTT. Encoded protein: CSVEDRRSDEKLFF.

The chain links TRBV6-4 to TRBJ2-3; 14 nucleotides line up with TRBD2. V trimming: 6 bases; J trimming: 4 bases; junction bases outside the gene matches: 0. CDR3 length: 14 amino acids. CDR1 MRHNA and CDR2 SNTAGT come from the germline V gene. This chain's CDR3 is CASRTSGGADTQYF. The CDR3 DNA reads as TGTGCCAGCAGGACTAGCGGGGGGGCAGATACGCAGTATTTT.

The gene calls are TRBV25-1 and TRBJ1-4, with D maybe TRBD1 (6 bases). The germline V and J ends were trimmed by 4 bases and 3 bases, with 12 bases remaining between them. The CDR3 runs to 15 residues. The germline gives CDR1 MGHDK, CDR2 SYGVNS. DNA of the CDR3: TGTGCCAGCAGTGTATCCAGACAGGCTAATGAAAAACTGTTTTTT. Amino acids: CASSVSRQANEKLFF.

This clonotype was detected only a few times. The junction departs from germline at one end; a sequencing error may be responsible. V usage is TRBV27 and J usage is TRBJ1-5; D not resolved. The germline V gene encodes CDR1 MNHEY and CDR2 SMNVEV (reference sequence). CDR3 length equals 14 residues. The CDR3 loop is CTSSYSGDNQPQHF. Here the CDR3 DNA reads TGCACCAGCTCTTACAGCGGGGACAATCAGCCCCAGCATTTT.

The CDR3 DNA reads as TGCAGCGTCCCTGGGACTAGCGGAAAATACAATGAGCAGTTCTTC. It encodes CSVPGTSGKYNEQFF. This chain uses TRBV29-1 with TRBJ2-1; 11 bases match TRBD2. This CDR3 comprises 15 residues. Germline CDR1 reads SQVTM; CDR2 reads ANQGSEA. V was clipped by 6 bases and J by 4 bases; unmatched bases: 8.